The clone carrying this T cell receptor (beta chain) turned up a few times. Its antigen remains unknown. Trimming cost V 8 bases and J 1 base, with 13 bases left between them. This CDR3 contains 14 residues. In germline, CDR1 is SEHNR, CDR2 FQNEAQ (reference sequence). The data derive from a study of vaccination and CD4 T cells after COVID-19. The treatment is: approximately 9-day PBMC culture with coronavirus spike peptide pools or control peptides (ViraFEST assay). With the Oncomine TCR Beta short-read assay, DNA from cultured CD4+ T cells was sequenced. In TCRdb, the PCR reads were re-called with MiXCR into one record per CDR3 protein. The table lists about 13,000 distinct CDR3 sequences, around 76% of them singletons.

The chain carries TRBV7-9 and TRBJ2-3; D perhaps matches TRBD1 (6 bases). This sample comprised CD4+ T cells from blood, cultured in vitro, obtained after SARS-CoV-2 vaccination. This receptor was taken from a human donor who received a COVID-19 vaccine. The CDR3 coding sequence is TGTGCCAGCCTTCCCAGGGGAGGCACAGATACGCAGTATTTT. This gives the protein CASLPRGGTDTQYF.